This T cell receptor (beta chain) is from a study of T cells in localized non-small cell lung cancer. The study, taken as a whole, reports: The highest T cell clonality was in uninvolved adjacent lung, above tumor. Appearances in adjacent lung were noted for a median 57 of the top 100 tumor clones. Heterogeneity remains possible because sequencing was limited to only one tumor region.

This CDR3 contains 13 residues. Per germline, CDR1 MNHNS and CDR2 SASEGT. Losses at the gene ends were 6 bases for V and 7 bases for J; bases not matched to a gene: 5. The data were produced by immunoSEQ multiplex PCR, yet TCRdb's version contains in-frame clones alone and is incomplete. Of some 130,000 clones in the sample, 89% were seen once. As regards this clone: Its antigen remains unknown.

The sample in question was peripheral blood, obtained before any cancer treatment. This chain uses TRBV6-1 with TRBJ1-2; TRBD1 matches 10 bases. The TCR originated in an older female donor with stage I lung adenocarcinoma. The CDR3 spells CASRGQGEVGYTF. Written as DNA, the CDR3 is TGTGCCAGCAGAGGACAGGGGGAAGTTGGCTACACCTTC.